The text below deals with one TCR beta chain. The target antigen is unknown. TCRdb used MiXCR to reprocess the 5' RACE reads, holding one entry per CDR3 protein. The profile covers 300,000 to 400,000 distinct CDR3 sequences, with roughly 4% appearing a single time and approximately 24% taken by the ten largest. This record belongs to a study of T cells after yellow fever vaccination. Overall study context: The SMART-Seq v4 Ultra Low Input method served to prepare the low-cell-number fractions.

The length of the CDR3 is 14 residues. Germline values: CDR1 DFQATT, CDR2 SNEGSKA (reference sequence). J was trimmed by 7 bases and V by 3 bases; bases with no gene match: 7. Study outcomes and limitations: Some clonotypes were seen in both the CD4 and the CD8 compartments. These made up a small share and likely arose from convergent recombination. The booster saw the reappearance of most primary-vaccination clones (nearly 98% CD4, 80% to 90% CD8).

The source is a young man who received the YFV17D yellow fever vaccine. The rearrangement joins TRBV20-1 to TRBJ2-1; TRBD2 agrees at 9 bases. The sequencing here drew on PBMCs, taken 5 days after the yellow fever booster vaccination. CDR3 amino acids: CSASRLAAWNEQFF. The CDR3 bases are TGCAGTGCTAGTAGACTAGCGGCGTGGAATGAGCAGTTCTTC.